The 3 T cell receptor beta chains reported below all come from one sample, sequenced in a study of identical twins (dated by TCRdb to about 2016). Libraries were built with 5' RACE. Data came from an Illumina HiSeq 2000. The public reads were reanalyzed by TCRdb: fastp trimming at Q25, MiXCR alignment, in-frame beta chains only. Identical CDR3 protein sequences are pooled into one entry, listed with their most common genes and DNA. The sample contains 410,000 or so distinct CDR3 sequences, around 18% of them found a single time. The ten largest clones add up to roughly 12% of the sample. The material sequenced was naive T cells sorted from blood. The cell subset or site label, read with the paper, signifies: cells isolated with a human naive T-cell isolation kit. These receptors all stem from a man aged 50-59 years in good health.

This clonotype was observed at least ten times. This sequence joins TRBV27 and TRBJ1-1, with a tentative D call TRBD1 (6 bases). CDR3 size: 14 residues. CDR1 is MNHEY and CDR2 is SMNVEV in the germline V gene (reference sequence). The V end lost 5 bases, the J end lost 3 bases, and 13 bases lay between the germline ends. The CDR3: CASSPLGGDTEAFF. The CDR3 DNA sequence: TGTGCCAGCAGTCCCTTAGGGGGGGACACTGAAGCTTTCTTT.

This clonotype showed up just a few times. The chain has TRBV27 and TRBJ2-7, with 13 nucleotides matching TRBD2. With V trimmed by 1 base and J by 3 bases, 3 bases remained unmatched. The CDR3 runs 16 residues. Looked up from germline, CDR1 is MNHEY and CDR2 is SMNVEV (reference sequence). The CDR3 protein is CASSLLLAGGFYEQYF. CDR3 coding DNA: TGTGCCAGCAGTTTATTACTAGCGGGAGGGTTCTACGAGCAGTACTTC.

This clonotype came up a few times. This rearrangement joins TRBV7-9 to TRBJ2-1; 12 nucleotides align to TRBD2. The CDR3 extends over 15 amino acids. V trimming: 2 bases; J trimming: 10 bases; junction bases outside the gene matches: 6. CDR1 SEHNR and CDR2 FQNEAQ come from the germline V gene (reference sequence). The CDR3 loop reads CASSLLAGGLWEQFF. Here the CDR3 DNA reads TGTGCCAGCAGCTTACTAGCGGGGGGGCTATGGGAGCAGTTCTTC.